This TCR beta chain was profiled in a study of T cells after posttransplantation cyclophosphamide. CDR1 MNHEY and CDR2 SVGAGI come from the germline V gene. Trimming removed 1 base from V and 1 base from J; junction bases left unmatched: 3. This CDR3 has 15 residues. Using immunoSEQ multiplex PCR, the repertoire was profiled, and TCRdb retains in-frame clones only, with some absent. The sample yields thousands of clones, without any singletons. A marrow graft followed busulfan-fludarabine conditioning, with cyclophosphamide on days +3 and +4. This clone was counted a few times. The sequencing used PBMCs, collected after allogeneic stem cell transplant with posttransplant cyclophosphamide. This clonotype was sampled from a male patient aged 60 to 75 who received an allogeneic stem cell transplant from a related donor, was CMV-positive, and had no GVHD. The T cells may come from the graft donor. The chain employs TRBV6-5 and TRBJ1-2, with 7 bases lining up with TRBD1. CDR3 loop: CASSYYGTVNYGYTF. The CDR3 coding sequence is TGTGCCAGCAGTTACTACGGGACAGTTAACTATGGCTACACCTTC.